This T cell receptor beta chain was sequenced during a study of metastatic and nonmetastatic thyroid tumors. Germline V gene lookup returns CDR1 LGHDT and CDR2 YNNKEL (reference sequence). This CDR3 is built from 12 residues. Unmatched junction bases numbered 5, after V lost 5 bases and J lost 8 bases. This clone was seen ten or more times. Thyroid surgery took place with no prior treatment in any patient. TCRdb re-clonotyped the PCR reads via MiXCR. Among around 50,000 clones listed, around 20% were seen once. The sequenced material came from blood. The rearrangement links TRBV3-1 to TRBJ1-1; 7 bases agree with TRBD1. The source of this sequence is a male donor with papillary thyroid cancer or a benign thyroid nodule (not recorded which). Some clones in this sample may be carry-over from other donors' samples. The DNA for the CDR3 is TGTGCCAGCAGCATAACAGGGGTGGAAGCTTTCTTT. It codes for CASSITGVEAFF. Full variable domain (missing parts from reference TRBV3-1 and TRBJ1-1): DTAVSQTPKYLVTQMGNDKSIKCEQNLGHDTMYWYKQDSKKFLKIMFSYNNKELIINETVPNRFSPKSPDKAHLNLHINSLELGDSAVYFCASSITGVEAFFGQGTRLTVV.